This T cell receptor beta chain was retrieved from a study of shared clonotypes between healthy human individuals. V lost 8 bases to trimming and J lost 5 bases, with 16 bases between them. Germline V gives CDR1 WNHNN, CDR2 SYGVQD (reference sequence). This CDR3 is 14 amino acids long. The method was immunoSEQ multiplex PCR; TCRdb's version includes in-frame clones alone and lacks a portion of them. The table lists 190,000 or so clones, over 50% of them singletons. Sequencing used memory CD4+ T cells sorted from blood. As to subset: CD45RA-negative fraction. The clonotype originates from a man aged 30 to 39 in good health. The V gene is TRBV10-1, the J gene TRBJ2-1, with D perhaps matching TRBD2 (6 bases). DNA for the CDR3: TGCGCCAGCTCAATTAGCGGTCTCAACAATGAGCAGTTCTTC. Translating gives CASSISGLNNEQFF.